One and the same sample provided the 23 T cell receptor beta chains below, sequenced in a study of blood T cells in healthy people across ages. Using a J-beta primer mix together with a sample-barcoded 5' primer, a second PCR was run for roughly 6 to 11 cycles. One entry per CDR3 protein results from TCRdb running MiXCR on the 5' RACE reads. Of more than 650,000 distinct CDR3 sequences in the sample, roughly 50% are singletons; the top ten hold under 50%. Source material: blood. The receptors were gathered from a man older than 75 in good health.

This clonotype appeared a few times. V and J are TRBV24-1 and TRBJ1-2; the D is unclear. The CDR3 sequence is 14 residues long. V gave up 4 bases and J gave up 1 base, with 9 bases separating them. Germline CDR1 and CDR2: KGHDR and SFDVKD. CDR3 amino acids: CATSEDRNNYGYTF. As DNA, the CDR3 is TGTGCCACCAGTGAGGACCGAAATAACTATGGCTACACCTTC.

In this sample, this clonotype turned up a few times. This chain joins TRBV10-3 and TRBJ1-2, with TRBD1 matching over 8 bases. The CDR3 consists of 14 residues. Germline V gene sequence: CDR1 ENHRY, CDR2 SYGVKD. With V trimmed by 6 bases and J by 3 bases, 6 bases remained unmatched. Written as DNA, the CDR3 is TGTGCCATCAGGGCGGACAGGGAGTACTATGGCTACACCTTC. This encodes CAIRADREYYGYTF.

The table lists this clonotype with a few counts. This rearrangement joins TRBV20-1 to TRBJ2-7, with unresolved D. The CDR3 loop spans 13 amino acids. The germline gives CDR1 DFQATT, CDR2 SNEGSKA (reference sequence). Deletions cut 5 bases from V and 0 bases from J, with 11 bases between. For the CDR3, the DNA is TGCAGTGCTTATAGGCGCAGCTCCTACGAGCAGTACTTC. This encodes CSAYRRSSYEQYF.

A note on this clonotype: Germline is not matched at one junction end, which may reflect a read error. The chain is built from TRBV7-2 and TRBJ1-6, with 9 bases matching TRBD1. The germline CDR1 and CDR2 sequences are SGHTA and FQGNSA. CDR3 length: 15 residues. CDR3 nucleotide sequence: TGTGCCAGCGGCTTATTCGAGACAGGGGGTTCACCCCTCCACTTT. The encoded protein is CASGLFETGGSPLHF.

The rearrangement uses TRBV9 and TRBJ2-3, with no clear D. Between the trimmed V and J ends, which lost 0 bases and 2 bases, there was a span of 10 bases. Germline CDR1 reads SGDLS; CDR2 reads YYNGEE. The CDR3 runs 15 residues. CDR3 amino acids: CASSVDGLPTDTQYF. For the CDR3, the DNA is TGTGCCAGCAGCGTAGATGGGCTACCCACAGATACGCAGTATTTT.

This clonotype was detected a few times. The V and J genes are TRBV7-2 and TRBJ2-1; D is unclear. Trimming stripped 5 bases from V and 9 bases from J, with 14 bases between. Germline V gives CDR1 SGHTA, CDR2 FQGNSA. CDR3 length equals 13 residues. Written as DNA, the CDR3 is TGTGCCAGCAGCCCCCGATCGGGCGGTGAGCAGTTCTTC. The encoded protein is CASSPRSGGEQFF.

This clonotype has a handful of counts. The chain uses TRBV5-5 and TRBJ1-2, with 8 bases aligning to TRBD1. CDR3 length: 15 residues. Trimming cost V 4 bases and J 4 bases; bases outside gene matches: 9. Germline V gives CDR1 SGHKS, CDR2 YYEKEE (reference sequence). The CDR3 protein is CASSLTGDGGYGYTF. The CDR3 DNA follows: TGTGCCAGCAGCCTGACAGGGGACGGAGGCTATGGCTACACCTTC. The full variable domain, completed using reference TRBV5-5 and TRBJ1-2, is DAGVTQSPTHLIKTRGQQVTLRCSPISGHKSVSWYQQVLGQGPQFIFQYYEKEERGRGNFPDRFSARQFPNYSSELNVNALLLGDSALYLCASSLTGDGGYGYTFGSGTRLTVV.

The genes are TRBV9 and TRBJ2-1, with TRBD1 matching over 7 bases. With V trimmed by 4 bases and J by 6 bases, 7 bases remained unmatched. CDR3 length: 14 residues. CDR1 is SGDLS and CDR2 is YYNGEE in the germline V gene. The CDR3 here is CASSTRQGSNEQFF. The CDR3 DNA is TGTGCCAGCAGCACTCGACAGGGAAGCAATGAGCAGTTCTTC.

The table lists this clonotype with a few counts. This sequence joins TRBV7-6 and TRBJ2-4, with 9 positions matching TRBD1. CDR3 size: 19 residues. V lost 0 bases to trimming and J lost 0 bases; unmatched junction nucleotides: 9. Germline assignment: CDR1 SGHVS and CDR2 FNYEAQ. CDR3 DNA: TGTGCCAGCAGCTTAGCCACCGGGACAGGGATCCTAGCCAAAAACATTCAGTACTTC. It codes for CASSLATGTGILAKNIQYF.

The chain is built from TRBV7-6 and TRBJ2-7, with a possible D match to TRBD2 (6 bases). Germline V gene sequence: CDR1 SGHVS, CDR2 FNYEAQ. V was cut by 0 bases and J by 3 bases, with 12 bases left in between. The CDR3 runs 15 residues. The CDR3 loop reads CASSLAGGRNYEQYF. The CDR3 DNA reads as TGTGCCAGCAGCTTAGCAGGAGGGCGGAACTACGAGCAGTACTTC.

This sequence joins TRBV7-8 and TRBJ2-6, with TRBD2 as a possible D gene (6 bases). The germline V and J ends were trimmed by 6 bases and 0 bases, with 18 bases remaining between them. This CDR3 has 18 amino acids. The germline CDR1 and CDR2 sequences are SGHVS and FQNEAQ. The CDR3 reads CASRAGFGRNSGANVLTF. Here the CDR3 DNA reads TGTGCCAGCAGGGCAGGGTTCGGGAGAAACTCTGGGGCCAACGTCCTGACTTTC.

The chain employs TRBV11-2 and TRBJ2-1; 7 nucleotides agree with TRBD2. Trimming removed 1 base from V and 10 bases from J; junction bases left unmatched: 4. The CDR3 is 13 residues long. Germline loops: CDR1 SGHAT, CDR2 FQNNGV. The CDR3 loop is CASSLASGAEQFF. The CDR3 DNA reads TGTGCCAGCAGCTTAGCCAGCGGGGCAGAGCAGTTCTTC.

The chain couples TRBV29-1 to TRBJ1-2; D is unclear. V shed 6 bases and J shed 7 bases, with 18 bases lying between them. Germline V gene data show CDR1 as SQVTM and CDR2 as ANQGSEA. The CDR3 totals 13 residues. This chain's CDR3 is CSVPVGPRVGYTF. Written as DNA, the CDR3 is TGCAGCGTGCCCGTAGGACCACGGGTTGGCTACACCTTC.

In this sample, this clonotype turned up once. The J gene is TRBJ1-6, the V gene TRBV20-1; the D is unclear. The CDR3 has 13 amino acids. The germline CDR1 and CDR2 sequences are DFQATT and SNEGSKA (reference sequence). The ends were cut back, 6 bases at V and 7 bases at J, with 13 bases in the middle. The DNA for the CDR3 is TGCAGTGCCAGGCAGGATTACAATTCACCCCTCCACTTT. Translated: CSARQDYNSPLHF.

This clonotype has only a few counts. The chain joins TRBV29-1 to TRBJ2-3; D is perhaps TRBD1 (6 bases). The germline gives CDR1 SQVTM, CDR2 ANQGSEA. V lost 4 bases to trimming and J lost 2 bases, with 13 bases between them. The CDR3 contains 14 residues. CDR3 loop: CSVGAGDITDTQYF. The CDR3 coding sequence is TGCAGCGTTGGGGCCGGGGACATCACAGATACGCAGTATTTT.

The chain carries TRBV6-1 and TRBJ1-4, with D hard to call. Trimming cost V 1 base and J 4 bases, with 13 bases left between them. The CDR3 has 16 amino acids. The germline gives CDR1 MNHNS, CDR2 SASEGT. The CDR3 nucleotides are TGTGCCAGCAGTGAAGTGAGGCCAAGCTTTAATGAAAAACTGTTTTTT. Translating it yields CASSEVRPSFNEKLFF.

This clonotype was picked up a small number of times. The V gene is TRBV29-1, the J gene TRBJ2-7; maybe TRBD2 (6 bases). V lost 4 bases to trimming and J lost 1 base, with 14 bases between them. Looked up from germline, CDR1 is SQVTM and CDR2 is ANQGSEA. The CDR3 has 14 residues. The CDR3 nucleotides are TGCAGCGTTGGGGGCAGCGGGTTTTCCTACGAGCAGTACTTC. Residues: CSVGGSGFSYEQYF.

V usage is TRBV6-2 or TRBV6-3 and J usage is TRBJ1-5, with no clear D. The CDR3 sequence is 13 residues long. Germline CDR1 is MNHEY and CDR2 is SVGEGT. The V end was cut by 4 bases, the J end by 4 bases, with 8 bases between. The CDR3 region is CASSWAVNQPQHF. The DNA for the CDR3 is TGTGCCAGCAGTTGGGCAGTTAATCAGCCCCAGCATTTT.

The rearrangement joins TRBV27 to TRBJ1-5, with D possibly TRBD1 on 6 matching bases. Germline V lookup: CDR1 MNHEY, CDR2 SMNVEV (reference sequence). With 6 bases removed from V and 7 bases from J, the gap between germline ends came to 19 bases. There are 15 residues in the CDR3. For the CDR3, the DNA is TGTGCCAGCAGCCCCGTGCAGGGGCAGGGGCAGCCCCAGCATTTT. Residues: CASSPVQGQGQPQHF.

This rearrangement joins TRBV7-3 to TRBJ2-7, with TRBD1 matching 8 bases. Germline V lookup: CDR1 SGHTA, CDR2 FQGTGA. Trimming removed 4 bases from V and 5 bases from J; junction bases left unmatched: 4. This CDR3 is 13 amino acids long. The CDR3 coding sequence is TGTGCCAGCAGCTCGACAGGGGTCCACGAGCAGTACTTC. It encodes CASSSTGVHEQYF.

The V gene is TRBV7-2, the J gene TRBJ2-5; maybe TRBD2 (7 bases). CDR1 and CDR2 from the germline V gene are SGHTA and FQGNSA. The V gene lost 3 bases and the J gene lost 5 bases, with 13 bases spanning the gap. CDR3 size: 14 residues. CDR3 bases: TGTGCCAGCAGCTTTGGGGGGGGGCGTGAGACCCAGTACTTC. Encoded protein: CASSFGGGRETQYF. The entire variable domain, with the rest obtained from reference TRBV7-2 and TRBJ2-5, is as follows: GAGVSQSPSNKVTEKGKDVELRCDPISGHTALYWYRQSLGQGLEFLIYFQGNSAPDKSGLPSDRFSAERTGGSVSTLTIQRTQQEDSAVYLCASSFGGGRETQYFGPGTRLLVL.

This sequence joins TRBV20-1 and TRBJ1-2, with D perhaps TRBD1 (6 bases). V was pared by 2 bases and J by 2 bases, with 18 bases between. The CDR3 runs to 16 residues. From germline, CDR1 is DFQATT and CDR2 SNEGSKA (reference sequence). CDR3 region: CSARSGSRGQNYGYTF. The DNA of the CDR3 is TGCAGTGCTAGAAGTGGTTCCAGGGGCCAAAACTATGGCTACACCTTC.

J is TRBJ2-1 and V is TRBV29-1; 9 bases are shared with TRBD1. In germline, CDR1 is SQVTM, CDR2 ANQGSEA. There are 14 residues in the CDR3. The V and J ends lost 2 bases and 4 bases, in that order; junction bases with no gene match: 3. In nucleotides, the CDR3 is TGCAGCGTTGAAAAAGGACAGGGGTACAATGAGCAGTTCTTC. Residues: CSVEKGQGYNEQFF.